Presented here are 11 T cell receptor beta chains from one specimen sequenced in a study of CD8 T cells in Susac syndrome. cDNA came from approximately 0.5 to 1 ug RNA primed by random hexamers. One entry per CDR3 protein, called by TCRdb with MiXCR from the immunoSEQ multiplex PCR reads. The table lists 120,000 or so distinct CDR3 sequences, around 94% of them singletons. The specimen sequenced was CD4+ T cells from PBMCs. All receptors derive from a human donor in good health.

CDR3 region: CASSHWTGWDEKLFF. The CDR3, as DNA: TGCGCCAGCAGCCACTGGACAGGGTGGGATGAAAAACTGTTTTTT. The rearrangement joins TRBV4-3 to TRBJ1-4; 8 nucleotides match TRBD1. J was trimmed by 6 bases and V by 3 bases; bases with no gene match: 6. CDR1 and CDR2 (germline): LGHNA, YSLEER. This CDR3 comprises 15 residues.

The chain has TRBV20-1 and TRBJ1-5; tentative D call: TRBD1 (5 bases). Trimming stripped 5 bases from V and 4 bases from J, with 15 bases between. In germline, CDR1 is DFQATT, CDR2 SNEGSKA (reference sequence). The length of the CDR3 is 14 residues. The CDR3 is CSAGGILGNQPQHF. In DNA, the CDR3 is TGCAGTGCTGGGGGGATTCTAGGAAATCAGCCCCAGCATTTT.

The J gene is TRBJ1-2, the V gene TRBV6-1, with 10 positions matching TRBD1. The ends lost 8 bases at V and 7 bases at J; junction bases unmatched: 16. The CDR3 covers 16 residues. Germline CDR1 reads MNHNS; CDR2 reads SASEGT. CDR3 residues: CASARSRDRGRSGYTF. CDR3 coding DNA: TGTGCCAGCGCTCGTTCCCGGGACAGGGGTCGGAGTGGCTACACCTTC.

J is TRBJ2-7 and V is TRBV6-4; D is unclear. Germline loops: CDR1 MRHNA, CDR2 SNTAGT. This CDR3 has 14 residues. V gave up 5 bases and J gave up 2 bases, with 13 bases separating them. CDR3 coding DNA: TGTGCCAGCAGTCGTCCCGCCCCGGCCTACGAGCAGTACTTC. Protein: CASSRPAPAYEQYF.

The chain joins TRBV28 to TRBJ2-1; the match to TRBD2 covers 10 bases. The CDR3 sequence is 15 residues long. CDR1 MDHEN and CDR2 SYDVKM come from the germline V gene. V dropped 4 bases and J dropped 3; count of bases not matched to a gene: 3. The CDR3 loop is CASSSLAGDYNEQFF. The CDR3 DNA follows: TGTGCCAGCAGTTCCCTAGCGGGAGACTACAATGAGCAGTTCTTC.

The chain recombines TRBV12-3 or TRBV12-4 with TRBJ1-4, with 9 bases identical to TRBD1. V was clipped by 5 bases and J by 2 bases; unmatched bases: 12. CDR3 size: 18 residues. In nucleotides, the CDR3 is TGTGCCAGCAGTCGCTACGGGACAGGGATGAGCACTAATGAAAAACTGTTTTTT. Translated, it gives CASSRYGTGMSTNEKLFF.

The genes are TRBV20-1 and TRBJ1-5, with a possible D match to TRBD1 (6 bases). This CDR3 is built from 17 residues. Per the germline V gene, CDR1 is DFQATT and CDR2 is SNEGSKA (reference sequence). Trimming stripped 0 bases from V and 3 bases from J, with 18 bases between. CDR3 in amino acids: CSARDYAQGGSNQPQHF. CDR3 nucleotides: TGCAGTGCTAGAGACTACGCTCAAGGGGGTTCCAATCAGCCCCAGCATTTT.

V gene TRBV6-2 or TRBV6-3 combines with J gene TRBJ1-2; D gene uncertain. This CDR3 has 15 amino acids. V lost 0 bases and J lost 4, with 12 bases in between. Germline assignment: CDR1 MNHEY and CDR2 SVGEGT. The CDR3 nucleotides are TGTGCCAGCAGTTACTCGATGGACCTAAGCTATGGCTACACCTTC. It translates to CASSYSMDLSYGYTF.

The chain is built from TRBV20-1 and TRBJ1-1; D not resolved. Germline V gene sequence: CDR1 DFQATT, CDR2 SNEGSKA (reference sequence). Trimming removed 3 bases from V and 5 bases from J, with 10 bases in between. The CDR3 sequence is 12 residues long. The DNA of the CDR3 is TGCAGTGCTAGTGGGATAAAGACTGAAGCTTTCTTT. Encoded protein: CSASGIKTEAFF.

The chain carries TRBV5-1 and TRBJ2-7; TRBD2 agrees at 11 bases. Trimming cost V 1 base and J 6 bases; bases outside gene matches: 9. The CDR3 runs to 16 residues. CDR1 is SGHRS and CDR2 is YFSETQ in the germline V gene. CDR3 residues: CASSLTLAGGPVEQYF. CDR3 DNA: TGCGCCAGCAGCTTGACTTTAGCGGGAGGGCCTGTCGAGCAGTACTTC.

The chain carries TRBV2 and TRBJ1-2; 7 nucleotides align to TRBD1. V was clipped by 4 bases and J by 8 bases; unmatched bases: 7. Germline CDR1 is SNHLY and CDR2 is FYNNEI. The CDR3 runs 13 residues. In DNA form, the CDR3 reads TGTGCCAGCAGTGCAGACAGGGAGTTCGGCTACACCTTC. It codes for CASSADREFGYTF.